Listed here are 10 T cell receptor beta chains from one sample, sequenced in a study of tumor T cells in aggressive B-cell lymphoma. Generated by immunoSEQ multiplex PCR, the TCRdb table keeps only in-frame clones and is missing some. The sample lists 3,300 or so clones; 86% were seen once. The material sequenced was tumor tissue. All receptors derive from an adult with diffuse large B cell lymphoma.

This clone has just one count. V gene TRBV5-4 combines with J gene TRBJ1-2; TRBD1 is a possible D gene (6 bases). This CDR3 region has 13 residues. With 0 bases removed from V and 4 bases from J, the gap between germline ends came to 7 bases. Per germline, CDR1 SGHNT and CDR2 YYREEE (reference sequence). CDR3 nucleotides: TGTGCCAGCAGCTTGGGAGGGGGCTATGGCTACACCTTC. It yields the protein CASSLGGGYGYTF.

The chain links TRBV28 to TRBJ1-1; tentative D call: TRBD1 (5 bases). Trimming removed 3 bases from V and 1 base from J, with 12 bases in between. Germline-derived CDR1 and CDR2 are MDHEN and SYDVKM. There are 15 residues in the CDR3. The CDR3, as DNA: TGTGCCAGCAGTTTCAGGAGGGGCCCGAACACTGAAGCTTTCTTT. Translating it yields CASSFRRGPNTEAFF.

On this clone itself: At one end the junction does not follow the germline gene, possibly because of a read error. The chain carries TRBV7-6 and TRBJ2-7; no clear D. CDR3 length: 16 amino acids. CDR1 and CDR2 (germline): SGHVS, FNYEAQ. The CDR3, as DNA: TGTGCCGGCAGCTTAGGAAACGGAGTTGGGTACTACGAGCAGTACTTC. Its protein is CAGSLGNGVGYYEQYF.

The chain carries TRBV29-1 and TRBJ1-2; D is perhaps TRBD1 (6 bases). Per germline, CDR1 SQVTM and CDR2 ANQGSEA. Trimming removed 4 bases from V and 5 bases from J, with 14 bases in between. This CDR3 comprises 13 residues. CDR3 residues: CSVGQAVGYGYTF. CDR3 DNA sequence: TGCAGCGTTGGACAGGCTGTCGGGTATGGCTACACCTTC. Full variable domain (rest looked up from reference TRBV29-1 and TRBJ1-2): SAVISQKPSRDICQRGTSLTIQCQVDSQVTMMFWYRQQPGQSLTLIATANQGSEATYESGFVIDKFPISRPNLTFSTLTVSNMSPEDSSIYLCSVGQAVGYGYTFGSGTRLTVV.

The chain uses TRBV9 and TRBJ2-5; D possibly corresponds to TRBD2 (5 bases). The germline V and J ends were trimmed by 0 bases and 5 bases, with 14 bases remaining between them. Germline values: CDR1 SGDLS, CDR2 YYNGEE. This CDR3 is built from 15 residues. CDR3 in DNA: TGTGCCAGCAGCGTAGTAGGGAACCCGGGGGAGACCCAGTACTTC. Protein product: CASSVVGNPGETQYF.

In this sample, this clone turned up a few times. The gene calls are TRBV10-3 and TRBJ2-7; D perhaps matches TRBD2 (5 bases). CDR1 ENHRY and CDR2 SYGVKD come from the germline V gene. The CDR3 runs to 14 residues. V was shortened by 0 bases and J by 5 bases, with 11 bases between the two germline ends. The DNA for the CDR3 is TGTGCCATCAGTGAGTCAGGCGGGTCAGACGAGCAGTACTTC. It is translated as CAISESGGSDEQYF.

As regards this clone: The same CDR3 can be traced to other DNA sequences in this sample. The genes are TRBV9 and TRBJ2-7; 13 nucleotides align to TRBD2. CDR3 length: 17 residues. The germline V gene encodes CDR1 SGDLS and CDR2 YYNGEE. Trimming took 4 bases from V and 4 from J; bases not matched to a gene: 11. The CDR3 region is CASSPQGGLAGTYEQYF. The CDR3 DNA sequence: TGTGCCAGCAGCCCCCAGGGGGGACTAGCGGGAACTTACGAGCAGTACTTC.

V usage is TRBV5-4 and J usage is TRBJ2-7, with D unresolved. CDR1 is SGHNT and CDR2 is YYREEE in the germline V gene (reference sequence). The V end lost 5 bases, the J end lost 0 bases, and 9 bases lay between the germline ends. The CDR3 contains 13 residues. The CDR3 sequence is CASRSPGSYEQYF. CDR3 nucleotides: TGTGCCAGCAGGTCACCGGGCTCCTACGAGCAGTACTTC. The variable domain in full, with the rest retrieved from reference TRBV5-4 and TRBJ2-7, is ETGVTQSPTHLIKTRGQQVTLRCSSQSGHNTVSWYQQALGQGPQFIFQYYREEENGRGNFPPRFSGLQFPNYSSELNVNALELDDSALYLCASRSPGSYEQYFGPGTRLTVT.

The chain combines TRBV28 with TRBJ2-5; 9 bases match TRBD1. V trimming: 5 bases; J trimming: 5 bases; junction bases outside the gene matches: 3. This CDR3 spans 13 amino acids. Germline V gives CDR1 MDHEN, CDR2 SYDVKM. CDR3 nucleotide sequence: TGTGCCAGCAGTATACAGGGGGCGGAGACCCAGTACTTC. Translated: CASSIQGAETQYF.

The V gene is TRBV7-9, the J gene TRBJ1-2; a possible D gene is TRBD1 (5 bases). This CDR3 region has 12 residues. Trimming shortened V by 5 bases and J by 8 bases, and 12 bases separated the two germline ends. Germline V gene lookup returns CDR1 SEHNR and CDR2 FQNEAQ (reference sequence). The CDR3 spells CASSIDRLGYTF. The DNA of the CDR3 is TGTGCCAGCAGCATCGACAGATTGGGCTACACCTTC.